This is a list of T cell receptor beta chains from one sample in a study of control samples from healthy donors and cancer patients. Profiled with immunoSEQ multiplex PCR; TCRdb holds only in-frame clones, not every one. The sample includes some 150,000 clones, roughly 92% seen only once; the top ten take approximately 2.5%. What was sequenced was blood. These receptors were taken from a man aged 50-60 years in good health. The CDR3 runs from the conserved cysteine through the conserved F or W. The order of the fields is J gene, D gene, clone size, V gene, CDR3 protein, CDR3 DNA. A D gene is named only where the DNA matches it firmly. Clone sizes are given selectively: once, few, many, or a class where the clone is expanded.

TRBJ2-7 . . TRBV5-1 CASSHAYEQYF TGCGCCAGCAGCCACGCGTACGAGCAGTACTTC
TRBJ1-5 TRBD1 . TRBV28 CASSLIQGSDQPQHF TGTGCCAGCAGTTTAATACAGGGGTCCGATCAGCCCCAGCATTTT
TRBJ1-1 . . TRBV18 CASSRNGGPQKEAFF TGTGCCAGCTCACGAAATGGTGGGCCTCAAAAAGAAGCTTTCTTT
TRBJ1-2 TRBD1 . TRBV20-1 CSASGDRDYGYTF TGCAGTGCTAGTGGGGACAGGGACTATGGCTACACCTTC
TRBJ1-4 . . TRBV6-1 CASSAGTLSTNEKLFF TGTGCCAGCAGTGCAGGGACACTATCAACTAATGAAAAACTGTTTTTT
TRBJ1-5 . . TRBV14 CASSQGGGPQHF TGTGCCAGCAGCCAAGGTGGGGGGCCCCAGCATTTT
TRBJ2-7 TRBD1 once TRBV5-4 CASSWDRSYEQYF TGTGCCAGCAGCTGGGACAGGTCCTACGAGCAGTACTTC
TRBJ1-2 . . TRBV5-4 CASSLQGLAGYTF TGTGCCAGCAGCTTACAGGGTCTGGCTGGCTACACCTTC
TRBJ2-2 . once TRBV6-5 CASTRDNTFTGELFF TGTGCCAGCACCCGGGACAATACTTTCACCGGGGAGCTGTTTTTT
TRBJ2-3 . . TRBV5-3 CARSPTSFCTDTQYF TGTGCCAGAAGCCCTACTAGTTTCTGCACAGATACGCAGTATTTT
TRBJ2-7 TRBD2 . TRBV29-1 CSVGWLAGINEQYF TGCAGCGTTGGGTGGCTAGCGGGTATAAACGAGCAGTACTTC
TRBJ2-7 TRBD1 . TRBV18 CASSPPGQSSYEQYF TGTGCCAGCTCACCGCCGGGACAGAGCTCCTACGAGCAGTACTTC
TRBJ1-2 . few TRBV3-1/TRBV3-2 CASSQAVNYGYTF TGTGCCAGCAGCCAAGCTGTAAACTATGGCTACACCTTC
TRBJ2-5 . . TRBV3-1/TRBV3-2 CASSQVGSGGQETQYF TGTGCCAGCAGCCAAGTCGGGAGTGGGGGGCAAGAGACCCAGTACTTC
TRBJ2-5 . once TRBV4-1 CASSQLGQTQYF TGCGCCAGCAGCCAACTAGGCCAGACCCAGTACTTC
TRBJ2-5 . . TRBV13 CASSLEGVRGNQETQYF TGTGCCAGCAGCTTAGAGGGGGTGCGGGGGAATCAAGAGACCCAGTACTTC
TRBJ2-5 . . TRBV6-5 CASRRRGASGETQYF TGTGCCAGCAGGAGAAGGGGCGCAAGCGGGGAGACCCAGTACTTC
TRBJ2-2 . . TRBV7-2 CASSLGGGPNTGELFF TGTGCCAGCAGCTTAGGTGGCGGTCCGAACACCGGGGAGCTGTTTTTT
TRBJ2-3 TRBD2 once TRBV7-8 CASSLAVTSGRRDWTDTQYF TGTGCCAGCAGCTTAGCGGTCACTAGCGGGAGAAGGGATTGGACAGATACGCAGTATTTT
TRBJ1-2 . . TRBV28 CASSSHGTSERKGYTF TGTGCCAGCAGTTCGCATGGGACAAGTGAGAGAAAAGGCTACACCTTC
TRBJ2-5 TRBD2 . TRBV10-1 CASSEVTSGSTGTQYF TGCGCCAGCAGTGAGGTGACTAGCGGGAGTACGGGGACCCAGTACTTC
TRBJ1-5 . . TRBV23-1 CASSQNGRQYSNQPQHF TGCGCCAGCAGTCAAAACGGACGGCAATATAGCAATCAGCCCCAGCATTTT
TRBJ2-3 TRBD2 . TRBV4-2 CASSPRRGGVTSGRGSDTQYF TGTGCCAGCAGCCCGCGGCGGGGGGGAGTTACTAGCGGGAGAGGATCAGATACGCAGTATTTT
TRBJ2-3 TRBD2 . TRBV27 CASTRLAGGFTDTQYF TGTGCCAGCACCAGACTAGCGGGAGGGTTCACAGATACGCAGTATTTT
TRBJ2-7 . . TRBV5-1 CASSLVPGETYEQYF TGCGCCAGCAGCTTGGTCCCGGGGGAAACCTACGAGCAGTACTTC
TRBJ2-2 . . TRBV2 CASKLIIGGELFF TGTGCCAGCAAGCTCATTATTGGCGGGGAGCTGTTTTTT
TRBJ2-5 . . TRBV5-1 CASSLPKEQETQYF TGCGCCAGCAGCTTGCCCAAGGAGCAAGAGACCCAGTACTTC
TRBJ2-1 . . TRBV14 CASSPGLIYNEQFF TGTGCCAGCAGCCCCGGACTAATTTACAATGAGCAGTTCTTC
TRBJ1-1 . . TRBV2 CASSKDWNTEAFF TGTGCCAGCAGCAAGGATTGGAACACTGAAGCTTTCTTT
TRBJ1-2 . . TRBV5-5 CASSLEAAGGYGYTF TGTGCCAGCAGCTTGGAGGCGGCGGGGGGCTATGGCTACACCTTC
TRBJ2-1 . . TRBV7-2 CASSERGDDYNEQFF TGTGCCAGCAGCGAAAGGGGAGACGATTACAATGAGCAGTTCTTC
TRBJ2-7 TRBD1 . TRBV6-5 CASSVPGGGEQYF TGTGCCAGCAGCGTCCCAGGGGGCGGCGAGCAGTACTTC
TRBJ2-7 TRBD1 . TRBV7-9 CASSPFPGQGGIYEQYF TGTGCCAGCAGCCCCTTCCCGGGACAGGGGGGAATCTACGAGCAGTACTTC
TRBJ2-2 TRBD1 . TRBV10-3 CAISSTGLGTGELFF TGTGCCATCAGTTCGACAGGGCTGGGCACCGGGGAGCTGTTTTTT
TRBJ1-1 . . TRBV28 CASSVRPLGAFF TGTGCCAGCAGCGTTCGACCCCTTGGGGCTTTCTTT
TRBJ2-3 TRBD1 . TRBV3-1/TRBV3-2 CASSHLRGQDTQYF TGTGCCAGCAGTCACCTTAGGGGGCAGGATACGCAGTATTTT
TRBJ1-5 . . TRBV5-4 CASSLGGGSNQPQHF TGTGCCAGCAGCTTGGGAGGGGGTAGCAATCAGCCCCAGCATTTT
TRBJ2-4 . . TRBV3-1/TRBV3-2 CASSQDRGRLNIQYF TGTGCCAGCAGCCAAGACCGAGGGAGGTTAAACATTCAGTACTTC
TRBJ2-3 . . TRBV4-1 CASSTRRSDPTQYF TGCGCCAGCAGCACCCGAAGGAGTGACCCTACGCAGTATTTT
TRBJ2-3 TRBD2 once TRBV3-1/TRBV3-2 CASSQASGGSTDTQYF TGTGCCAGCAGCCAAGCTAGCGGGGGGAGCACAGATACGCAGTATTTT
TRBJ1-5 TRBD1 . TRBV6-1 CASNTGQGGNQPQHF TGTGCCAGCAATACGGGACAGGGCGGGAATCAGCCCCAGCATTTT
TRBJ2-7 . . TRBV5-4 CAINSGDHYEQYF TGTGCCATCAATTCAGGGGACCACTACGAGCAGTACTTC
TRBJ2-1 . . TRBV24-1 CATSDLQTGSSGEQFF TGTGCCACCAGTGATTTGCAAACAGGGTCGTCGGGTGAGCAGTTCTTC
TRBJ2-1 TRBD2 . TRBV5-1 CASSKELAGSYNEQFF TGCGCCAGCAGCAAGGAGTTAGCGGGGTCCTACAATGAGCAGTTCTTC